This TCR beta chain was sequenced for a study of T cells in Graves' hyperthyroidism and ophthalmopathy. In the study overall: Peripheral blood was secured at the point of initial diagnosis, before any treatment.

Turning to this clonotype: One end of the junction varies from germline; a read error may be responsible.

Germline CDR1 reads LGHDT; CDR2 reads YNNKEL (reference sequence). This CDR3 has 14 amino acids. Amplification of TCR beta CDR3 regions used RNA as the template. The HTBI primer set served for first-round RT-PCR of the TCR CDR3. TCRdb re-called the multiplex PCR reads through MiXCR, storing one row per CDR3 protein. Of 250,000 to 300,000 distinct CDR3 sequences in the sample, about 18% are singletons; the top ten hold around 55%. Those patients with uncontrolled infection, other autoimmune disease, pregnancy or lactation were excluded. The chain employs TRBV3-1 and TRBJ1-3, with a weak D call TRBD1 (5 bases). The sequencing sample was made of blood. The sequence was obtained from a woman aged 55-70 years with Graves' ophthalmopathy. The CDR3 here is CASGQLRDGNTIYF. CDR3 in DNA: TGTGCCAGCGGCCAATTAAGGGACGGAAACACCATATATTTT.